The sequence of this T cell receptor (beta chain) was determined in a study of blood T cell repertoires in COVID-19. Clones were read by immunoSEQ multiplex PCR, and TCRdb kept only the in-frame ones, dropping some. Among some 460,000 clones listed, nearly 90% were seen once. CDR1 KGHSH and CDR2 LQKENI come from the germline V gene. CDR3 length: 18 amino acids. Deletions cut 0 bases from V and 0 bases from J, with 17 bases between. The J gene is TRBJ1-1, the V gene TRBV18; D is uncertain. This sequence was found in a woman aged 18-29 years with acute COVID-19. Sequenced sample: PBMCs or T cells enriched from blood (not recorded which). CDR3 residues: CASSPPSGAVGLNTEAFF. DNA of the CDR3: TGTGCCAGCTCACCACCGAGCGGAGCTGTCGGATTGAACACTGAAGCTTTCTTT.